This record covers a single T cell receptor beta chain. Per sorted-subset replicate PCR, input was around 200 ng DNA, representing around 28,000 T cell genomes. Sequenced by immunoSEQ multiplex PCR; TCRdb stores in-frame clones only, minus some. The data show around 1.6 million clones, with roughly 98% seen just once and roughly 0.4% held by the top ten. The sample comes from a study of shared clonotypes between healthy human individuals. Sample: naive CD4+ T cells sorted from blood. Indicated subset: CD45RA+ positively selected. The TCR was taken from a man aged 25 to 45 in good health.

DNA of the CDR3: TGTGCCAGCAGCCCAACCGGGACAGGGGGCGTTGCAGGGGCCTACGAGCAGTACTTC. It is translated as CASSPTGTGGVAGAYEQYF. The chain carries TRBV11-2 and TRBJ2-7, with 12 bases identical to TRBD1. This CDR3 comprises 19 residues. Germline CDR1 SGHAT, CDR2 FQNNGV. V gave up 5 bases and J gave up 2 bases; unmatched junction bases: 16.